One sample yielded the 21 T cell receptor beta chains listed below, sequenced in a study of Graves' ophthalmopathy and Graves' hyperthyroidism. TCR beta CDR3 regions were amplified from RNA transcripts. The first-round RT-PCR employed HTBI primers together with the Qiagen OneStep RT-PCR kit. A multiplex PCR was then performed as the second round. TCRdb re-called the multiplex PCR reads with MiXCR, one entry per CDR3 protein. The table records 500,000 to 700,000 distinct CDR3 sequences, 20% to 25% of them present only once. The specimen sequenced was peripheral blood. The receptors originated from a young woman with stable Graves' hyperthyroidism. Some clones in this sample may be carry-over from other donors' samples.

This clonotype was seen at least ten times. The V call is TRBV2, the J call TRBJ1-2; 10 nucleotides line up with TRBD1. The CDR3 has 15 residues. Trimming removed 6 bases from V and 3 bases from J; junction bases left unmatched: 7. Looked up from germline, CDR1 is SNHLY and CDR2 is FYNNEI. DNA of the CDR3: TGTGCCAGCAGACCCAGCGGACAGGGGGACTATGGCTACACCTTC. It codes for CASRPSGQGDYGYTF.

This clonotype was detected many times. This chain links TRBV6-2 or TRBV6-3 with TRBJ1-5; D unresolved. V was clipped by 8 bases and J by 6 bases, with 17 bases between them. Germline lookup yields CDR1 MNHEY and CDR2 SVGEGT. The CDR3 is made up of 14 amino acids. CDR3 sequence reads: CASLPGTRSQPQHF. DNA of the CDR3: TGTGCCAGCCTCCCGGGCACCCGCAGTCAGCCCCAGCATTTT.

The sample holds many counts of this clonotype. The chain links TRBV7-3 to TRBJ2-7; TRBD1 matches at 8 bases. J gave up 6 bases and V 3 bases, and 1 base lay outside the gene matches. The CDR3 consists of 12 residues. Germline CDR1 reads SGHTA; CDR2 reads FQGTGA. This chain's CDR3 is CASSLGQAEQYF. The CDR3 DNA follows: TGTGCCAGCAGCTTGGGACAGGCCGAGCAGTACTTC.

This clonotype came up many times. CDR3 in DNA: TGTGCCAGCAGTTCAGGACTCCGTCCGGTTTTTTACGAGCAGTACTTC. This sequence encodes CASSSGLRPVFYEQYF. The chain uses TRBV28 and TRBJ2-7; D is possibly TRBD2 (5 bases). From germline, CDR1 is MDHEN and CDR2 SYDVKM. The CDR3 covers 16 residues. V was trimmed by 4 bases and J by 4 bases, leaving 20 bases between them.

As regards this clonotype: This could be a read error, since a much larger clone is one nucleotide away. The CDR3 here is CASGPEQYF. The CDR3 DNA follows: TGTGCCAGCGGGCCCGAGCAGTACTTC. The J gene is TRBJ2-7, the V gene TRBV28; D uncertain. CDR3 length equals 9 residues. Deletions cut 8 bases from V and 6 bases from J, with 5 bases between. CDR1 MDHEN and CDR2 SYDVKM come from the germline V gene.

This clonotype was picked up many times. The chain joins TRBV12-3 or TRBV12-4 to TRBJ1-1, with a possible D match to TRBD1 (6 bases). The V and J ends lost 3 bases and 1 base respectively, with 12 bases between them. The CDR3 consists of 15 residues. CDR3 amino acids: CASSFIWTANTEAFF. CDR3 bases: TGTGCCAGCAGTTTTATATGGACAGCGAACACTGAAGCTTTCTTT.

The genes are TRBV6-2 or TRBV6-3 and TRBJ1-1; D unclear. Between the trimmed V and J ends, which lost 4 bases and 7 bases, there was a span of 10 bases. Germline values: CDR1 MNHEY, CDR2 SVGEGT. The length of the CDR3 is 12 residues. CDR3 nucleotides: TGTGCCAGCAGTTTAGACACCATTGAAGCTTTCTTT. It codes for CASSLDTIEAFF.

At least ten counts were recorded for this clonotype. The V and J genes are TRBV27 and TRBJ1-1; 7 positions agree with TRBD1. Trimming removed 5 bases from V and 4 bases from J; junction bases left unmatched: 10. The CDR3 is 15 amino acids. In germline, CDR1 is MNHEY, CDR2 SMNVEV (reference sequence). CDR3 sequence: CASSRAGTAPTEAFF. The CDR3 DNA sequence: TGTGCCAGCAGTCGTGCGGGGACAGCACCCACTGAAGCTTTCTTT.

The gene calls are TRBV29-1 and TRBJ1-5; no reliable D call. The V and J ends lost 3 bases and 3 bases respectively, with 9 bases between them. CDR1 is SQVTM, CDR2 ANQGSEA, per germline. The CDR3 is 13 residues long. The CDR3 region is CSVDFRHNQPQHF. The CDR3 DNA reads as TGCAGCGTTGATTTCAGACACAATCAGCCCCAGCATTTT. The entire variable domain, with the rest obtained from reference TRBV29-1 and TRBJ1-5, is as follows: SAVISQKPSRDICQRGTSLTIQCQVDSQVTMMFWYRQQPGQSLTLIATANQGSEATYESGFVIDKFPISRPNLTFSTLTVSNMSPEDSSIYLCSVDFRHNQPQHFGDGTRLSIL.

This clonotype was detected ten times or more. This rearrangement joins TRBV6-2 or TRBV6-3 to TRBJ1-1, with 7 bases lining up with TRBD1. This CDR3 comprises 14 residues. CDR1 is MNHEY, CDR2 SVGEGT, per germline. Trimming cost V 2 bases and J 6 bases; bases outside gene matches: 6. The CDR3 region is CASSYPITGAEAFF. CDR3 nucleotides: TGTGCCAGCAGTTACCCGATCACAGGGGCTGAAGCTTTCTTT.

This clonotype was observed a few times. The V gene is TRBV20-1, the J gene TRBJ2-3; 9 bases line up with TRBD2. The germline CDR1 and CDR2 sequences are DFQATT and SNEGSKA (reference sequence). V was clipped by 5 bases and J by 9 bases; unmatched bases: 15. The CDR3 is 15 residues long. Here the CDR3 reads CSAPGGLAGQSTQYF. The CDR3 nucleotides read TGCAGTGCTCCGGGCGGGCTAGCGGGGCAGTCCACGCAGTATTTT.

There are a few counts of this clonotype. The chain employs TRBV6-1 and TRBJ2-7; D possibly uses TRBD1 or TRBD2 (5 bases each). V dropped 0 bases and J dropped 1 base, with 16 bases sitting between them. CDR1 is MNHNS, CDR2 SASEGT, per germline. This CDR3 contains 17 residues. CDR3 nucleotide sequence: TGTGCCAGCAGTGAAGCCCCGGAGGACAAGGAGTCCTACGAGCAGTACTTC. Translated, it gives CASSEAPEDKESYEQYF.

Only a few counts were recorded for this clonotype. The chain couples TRBV9 to TRBJ1-2; D possibly corresponds to TRBD1 (5 bases). Germline V gives CDR1 SGDLS, CDR2 YYNGEE. The CDR3 is 20 residues long. Trimming stripped 0 bases from V and 1 base from J, with 25 bases between. CDR3 amino acids: CASSVVILDWETAVNYGYTF. The CDR3 DNA reads as TGTGCCAGCAGCGTAGTTATATTGGATTGGGAGACAGCTGTTAACTATGGCTACACCTTC.

This clonotype was detected many times. The chain links TRBV7-3 to TRBJ2-5; D uncertain. There are 15 residues in the CDR3. Germline values: CDR1 SGHTA, CDR2 FQGTGA. The V end lost 5 bases, the J end lost 5 bases, and 18 bases lay between the germline ends. CDR3 sequence (DNA): TGTGCCAGCAGCCCCACTGGCAGTGGGTCTGAGACCCAGTACTTC. Translating it yields CASSPTGSGSETQYF.

This clonotype occurred many times. The chain recombines TRBV28 with TRBJ1-3; 12 nucleotides line up with TRBD1. The CDR3 totals 17 residues. V was pared by 6 bases and J by 4 bases, with 10 bases of the junction left unmatched. The V gene's germline CDR1 is MDHEN and CDR2 SYDVKM. CDR3 residues: CASSLHLGTGGGNTIYF. The CDR3, as DNA: TGTGCCAGCAGCCTGCATCTCGGGACAGGGGGCGGAAACACCATATATTTT.

This clonotype was recorded a few times. The genes are TRBV12-5 and TRBJ2-7; the match to TRBD1 covers 11 bases. Germline-derived CDR1 and CDR2 are LGHNT and FRNRAP. Losses at the gene ends were 0 bases for V and 3 bases for J; bases not matched to a gene: 1. This CDR3 is built from 15 residues. CDR3 nucleotide sequence: TGTGCTAGTGGTTTGGTTGGGACAGGGGGCTACGAGCAGTACTTC. Amino acids: CASGLVGTGGYEQYF.

This clonotype has only one observation. The chain joins TRBV7-2 to TRBJ2-2; D not resolved. The V end was cut by 3 bases, the J end by 6 bases, with 8 bases between. The CDR3 extends over 13 amino acids. Germline CDR1 reads SGHTA; CDR2 reads FQGNSA. Here the CDR3 reads CASSFSWAGELFF. The CDR3 DNA reads TGTGCCAGCAGCTTCTCGTGGGCCGGGGAGCTGTTTTTT.

The sample holds one count of this clonotype. V and J are TRBV28 and TRBJ1-5, with D maybe TRBD1 (5 bases). Trimming took 6 bases from V and 0 from J, leaving 21 bases between them. Germline-derived CDR1 and CDR2 are MDHEN and SYDVKM. The CDR3 length is 18 residues. The CDR3 protein is CASSKSGLFKDSNQPQHF. CDR3 nucleotide sequence: TGTGCCAGCAGCAAATCGGGGCTCTTTAAGGATAGCAATCAGCCCCAGCATTTT.

The chain links TRBV6-1 to TRBJ1-2; D might be TRBD1 (5 bases). The V end lost 7 bases, the J end lost 7 bases, and 19 bases lay between the germline ends. The CDR3 contains 14 residues. CDR1 MNHNS and CDR2 SASEGT come from the germline V gene. The CDR3 loop reads CASTKIPRAVGYTF. The CDR3 DNA follows: TGTGCCAGCACCAAAATCCCCAGGGCGGTTGGCTACACCTTC.

The table lists this clonotype with many counts. The chain combines TRBV20-1 with TRBJ2-7, with 8 bases lining up with TRBD2. The CDR3 runs 14 residues. V gave up 4 bases and J gave up 1 base; unmatched junction bases: 6. Germline V lookup: CDR1 DFQATT, CDR2 SNEGSKA (reference sequence). The CDR3 loop is CSATGTRLSYEQYF. Here the CDR3 DNA reads TGCAGTGCTACCGGGACTAGATTGTCCTACGAGCAGTACTTC.

The V call is TRBV12-3 or TRBV12-4, the J call TRBJ2-4; 9 nucleotides match TRBD2. This CDR3 spans 16 amino acids. With 1 base clipped from V and 6 bases from J, the junction kept 7 bases outside the gene matches. CDR3 DNA: TGTGCCAGCAGTTTAGACCCGACTAGCGGTTTAAACATTCAGTACTTC. Amino acid sequence: CASSLDPTSGLNIQYF.